The 3 T cell receptor beta chains reported below all come from one sample, sequenced in a study of T cell repertoires in cytomegalovirus infection. The antigens these receptors bind are not known. TCRdb fed the reads into MiXCR, producing one record per CDR3 protein. The data contain about 900,000 distinct CDR3 sequences, about a third of them seen just once; the ten biggest clones take up 13%. Sequenced here: cultured CD8+ T cells from PBMCs, sampled from culture after CMV antigen stimulation. Every receptor here comes from a human donor in good health (CMV status not recorded). Some clones in this sample may be carry-over from other donors' samples.

With respect to this clonotype: At one end, the junction sequence differs from germline, possibly due to a read error. V usage is TRBV7-8 and J usage is TRBJ2-3; D gene uncertain. The CDR3 sequence is 14 residues long. Germline V gene data show CDR1 as SGHVS and CDR2 as FQNEAQ. The CDR3 region is CTSSSHSSTDTQYF. Here the CDR3 DNA reads TGTACCAGCAGCTCGCACAGTAGCACAGATACGCAGTATTTT.

Note on this clonotype: A junction boundary mismatches the germline segment, possibly from a read error. The chain links TRBV10-3 to TRBJ2-1; 15 positions match TRBD2. There are 17 residues in the CDR3. CDR1 is ENHRY, CDR2 SYGVKD, per germline. The CDR3 coding sequence is TGTGTCATCAGTGACCAAGGACTAGCGGGGGGGTACAATGAGCAGTTCTTC. Amino acid sequence: CVISDQGLAGGYNEQFF.

Only a few counts were recorded for this clonotype. The chain employs TRBV6-1 and TRBJ2-7; D gene ambiguous. Trimming shortened V by 1 base and J by 2 bases, and 12 bases separated the two germline ends. Germline V CDR1 and CDR2: MNHNS, SASEGT. The CDR3 sequence is 15 residues long. CDR3 in DNA: TGTGCCAGCAGTGAAGTCGGCATAGGGACCTACGAGCAGTACTTC. Translated: CASSEVGIGTYEQYF.